The rows below give T cell receptor beta chains drawn from one sample of a study of T-cell memory formation after mild COVID-19. Via MiXCR, TCRdb re-called the 5' RACE reads, giving one row per CDR3 protein. The table shows under 70,000 distinct CDR3 sequences, with about 9.4% occurring only once. What was sequenced was PBMCs or a T cell subset sorted from them (not recorded which). These receptors were obtained from a man between 18 and 35 years old who had mild COVID-19 (a few samples of this study predate the infection). Cell type and time point are not known. CDR3s include the opening cysteine and the closing phenylalanine or tryptophan. The order of the fields is J gene, V gene, clone size, D gene, CDR3 DNA, CDR3 protein. D genes are given only for firm matches. The size of a clone is reported for some rows only, either as once, few or many, or as a class for expanded clones.

j_call: TRBJ2-2
v_call: TRBV20-1
clone_size: few
d_call: NA
cdr3_nt: TGCAGTGCTAGCGCTTACTGGAACACCGGGGAGCTGTTTTTT
cdr3_aa: CSASAYWNTGELFF

j_call: TRBJ2-5
v_call: TRBV9
clone_size: many
d_call: TRBD2
cdr3_nt: TGTGCCAGCAGCGTGGGGACTAGCGACCAAGAGACCCAGTACTTC
cdr3_aa: CASSVGTSDQETQYF

j_call: TRBJ2-5
v_call: TRBV21-1
clone_size: many
d_call: NA
cdr3_nt: TGTGCCAGCAGCAAAGGAAAAGGGCCCCGGGACAGGTACCAAGAGACCCAGTACTTC
cdr3_aa: CASSKGKGPRDRYQETQYF

j_call: TRBJ1-1
v_call: TRBV7-8
clone_size: few
d_call: TRBD1
cdr3_nt: TGTGCCAGCAGCCCCGACAGGGTCGTTGGTCGTGAAGCTTTCTTT
cdr3_aa: CASSPDRVVGREAFF

j_call: TRBJ2-1
v_call: TRBV14
clone_size: many
d_call: NA
cdr3_nt: TGTGCCAGCAGCCCCACTGGGACTTCCCACAATGAGCAGTTCTTC
cdr3_aa: CASSPTGTSHNEQFF

j_call: TRBJ2-5
v_call: TRBV27
clone_size: NA
d_call: NA
cdr3_nt: TGTGCCAGCAGTTTAAGCGTGGGGCGGGAGACCCAGTACTTC
cdr3_aa: CASSLSVGRETQYF

j_call: TRBJ2-4
v_call: TRBV30
clone_size: NA
d_call: NA
cdr3_nt: TGTGCCTGGAAACGGGCCGGAGGCCAAAACATTCAGTACTTC
cdr3_aa: CAWKRAGGQNIQYF

j_call: TRBJ1-4
v_call: TRBV5-1
clone_size: NA
d_call: NA
cdr3_nt: TGCGCCAGCAGCTTCAGCCTAGATACTGAAAAACTGTTTTTT
cdr3_aa: CASSFSLDTEKLFF

j_call: TRBJ1-1
v_call: TRBV7-2
clone_size: NA
d_call: NA
cdr3_nt: TGTGCCAGCAGCTTAATGGGGAACACTGAAGCTTTCTTT
cdr3_aa: CASSLMGNTEAFF

j_call: TRBJ1-5
v_call: TRBV7-9
clone_size: few
d_call: NA
cdr3_nt: TGTGCCAGCAGCTTAGCGGGGACCCCTCAGCCCCAGCATTTT
cdr3_aa: CASSLAGTPQPQHF

j_call: TRBJ1-1
v_call: TRBV2
clone_size: NA
d_call: NA
cdr3_nt: TGTGCCAGCAGTTTGGGGGCTGGGACTGAAGCTTTCTTT
cdr3_aa: CASSLGAGTEAFF

j_call: TRBJ1-2
v_call: TRBV6-5
clone_size: few
d_call: NA
cdr3_nt: TGTGCCAGCAGCAGTGACAGACAAAGCGGAGGCTACACCTTC
cdr3_aa: CASSSDRQSGGYTF

j_call: TRBJ2-6
v_call: TRBV4-2
clone_size: many
d_call: NA
cdr3_nt: TGTGCCAGCCGGGGCCCAGGGGCAATCTCTGGGGCCAACGTCCTGACTTTC
cdr3_aa: CASRGPGAISGANVLTF

j_call: TRBJ2-2
v_call: TRBV7-3
clone_size: NA
d_call: TRBD2
cdr3_nt: TGTGCCAGCAGCCCAAACGCGGGGGTAGGGGAGCTGTTTTTT
cdr3_aa: CASSPNAGVGELFF

j_call: TRBJ2-5
v_call: TRBV7-9
clone_size: NA
d_call: NA
cdr3_nt: TGTGCCAGCAGCCCGGGGGCCGGACTAAGTGTCCCAGAGACCCAGTACTTC
cdr3_aa: CASSPGAGLSVPETQYF

j_call: TRBJ1-1
v_call: TRBV7-2
clone_size: NA
d_call: NA
cdr3_nt: TGTGCCAGCAGCAGGGATAACAGGGCTGAAGCTTTCTTT
cdr3_aa: CASSRDNRAEAFF

j_call: TRBJ1-2
v_call: TRBV5-5
clone_size: few
d_call: NA
cdr3_nt: TGTGCCAGCAGCTCCGACAGGCCGAGGGGCTACACCTTC
cdr3_aa: CASSSDRPRGYTF

j_call: TRBJ1-2
v_call: TRBV5-1
clone_size: many
d_call: NA
cdr3_nt: TGCGCCAGCAGTCTGAGCCGAGGGCCGGATGGCTACACCTTC
cdr3_aa: CASSLSRGPDGYTF

j_call: TRBJ2-2
v_call: TRBV10-1
clone_size: few
d_call: NA
cdr3_nt: TGCGCCAGCAGTGACAGGGCTCCGGGGGAGCTGTTTTTT
cdr3_aa: CASSDRAPGELFF

j_call: TRBJ1-4
v_call: TRBV24-1
clone_size: NA
d_call: NA
cdr3_nt: TGTGCCACCAGTGACCCCGGCCCAGGAAGGTTGTTTTTT
cdr3_aa: CATSDPGPGRLFF

j_call: TRBJ1-1
v_call: TRBV6-2/TRBV6-3
clone_size: NA
d_call: NA
cdr3_nt: TGTGCCAGCAGTTATCCCGCCTCCAACACTGAAGCTTTCTTT
cdr3_aa: CASSYPASNTEAFF

j_call: TRBJ2-7
v_call: TRBV3-2
clone_size: NA
d_call: NA
cdr3_nt: TGTGCCAGCAGCCAACTAGCGGGGGGGCCGTCGAGCGAGCAGTACTTC
cdr3_aa: CASSQLAGGPSSEQYF

j_call: TRBJ1-1
v_call: TRBV7-8
clone_size: NA
d_call: NA
cdr3_nt: TGTGCCAGCAGCTCCCAGGGTGCGAGCACTGAAGCTTTCTTT
cdr3_aa: CASSSQGASTEAFF

j_call: TRBJ2-2
v_call: TRBV3-1
clone_size: few
d_call: TRBD2
cdr3_nt: TGTGCCAGCAGTCGGACTAGCGGGACGAACACCGGGGAGCTGTTTTTT
cdr3_aa: CASSRTSGTNTGELFF

j_call: TRBJ1-1
v_call: TRBV29-1
clone_size: NA
d_call: NA
cdr3_nt: TGCAGCGTTGGGACACTCTTGAACACTGAAGCTTTCTTT
cdr3_aa: CSVGTLLNTEAFF

j_call: TRBJ2-2
v_call: TRBV7-6
clone_size: many
d_call: NA
cdr3_nt: TGTGCCAGCAGCTCCCTAAGTACCGGGGAGCTGTTTTTT
cdr3_aa: CASSSLSTGELFF

j_call: TRBJ1-2
v_call: TRBV12-3/TRBV12-4
clone_size: few
d_call: NA
cdr3_nt: TGTGCCAGCAGCCCCTTTCAGGGGAATGGCTACACCTTC
cdr3_aa: CASSPFQGNGYTF

j_call: TRBJ2-2
v_call: TRBV7-3
clone_size: NA
d_call: NA
cdr3_nt: TGTGCCAGCAGCTCCAGAGGGGGAGCGGGCGGGGAGCTGTTTTTT
cdr3_aa: CASSSRGGAGGELFF

j_call: TRBJ1-3
v_call: TRBV18
clone_size: NA
d_call: TRBD1
cdr3_nt: TGTGCCAGCTCGACAGGGTCCGGCTCTGGAAACACCATATATTTT
cdr3_aa: CASSTGSGSGNTIYF

j_call: TRBJ2-3
v_call: TRBV2
clone_size: few
d_call: NA
cdr3_nt: TGTGCCAGCAGAGATGACACAGATACGCAGTATTTT
cdr3_aa: CASRDDTDTQYF

j_call: TRBJ1-2
v_call: TRBV5-1
clone_size: few
d_call: TRBD1
cdr3_nt: TGCGCCAGCAGCCCCTCGGGACAGGAGGGACTGGGCTACACCTTC
cdr3_aa: CASSPSGQEGLGYTF

j_call: TRBJ1-1
v_call: TRBV7-3
clone_size: many
d_call: NA
cdr3_nt: TGTGCCAGCAGCTCCCTGGACAGACGATCCCTAGCTGAAGCTTTCTTT
cdr3_aa: CASSSLDRRSLAEAFF

j_call: TRBJ2-7
v_call: TRBV7-2
clone_size: few
d_call: NA
cdr3_nt: TGTGCCAGCAGCTGGGCAAAGGGCTCCTACGAGCAGTACTTC
cdr3_aa: CASSWAKGSYEQYF

j_call: TRBJ2-4
v_call: TRBV2
clone_size: NA
d_call: TRBD2
cdr3_nt: TGTGCCAGCGCCCGGACTAGCGGGGGGCACGAGTACTTC
cdr3_aa: CASARTSGGHEYF

j_call: TRBJ2-3
v_call: TRBV7-2
clone_size: few
d_call: NA
cdr3_nt: TGTGCCAGCAGCGGGACCTCGGCTGCAGATACGCAGTATTTT
cdr3_aa: CASSGTSAADTQYF

j_call: TRBJ2-1
v_call: TRBV5-1
clone_size: NA
d_call: TRBD1
cdr3_nt: TGCGCCAGCAGCTCCATGACAGGGCAGGACAATGAGCAGTTCTTC
cdr3_aa: CASSSMTGQDNEQFF

j_call: TRBJ1-2
v_call: TRBV30
clone_size: few
d_call: NA
cdr3_nt: TGTGCCTGGAGTGTAGCTTCGGCTAACTATGGCTACACCTTC
cdr3_aa: CAWSVASANYGYTF

j_call: TRBJ1-4
v_call: TRBV10-2
clone_size: few
d_call: NA
cdr3_nt: TGCGCCAGCAGCGGGACACCAATTGATGAAAAACTGTTTTTT
cdr3_aa: CASSGTPIDEKLFF

j_call: TRBJ2-1
v_call: TRBV11-2
clone_size: many
d_call: NA
cdr3_nt: TGTGCCAGCAGCCGTAGAATACCCCCCGGGGATGAGCAGTTCTTC
cdr3_aa: CASSRRIPPGDEQFF

j_call: TRBJ2-1
v_call: TRBV4-3
clone_size: few
d_call: NA
cdr3_nt: TGCGCCAGCAGCCAAGATAGAGACAATGAGCAGTTCTTC
cdr3_aa: CASSQDRDNEQFF

j_call: TRBJ1-2
v_call: TRBV7-2
clone_size: few
d_call: NA
cdr3_nt: TGTGCCAGCAGCTTATTGACGGTCTATGGCTACACCTTC
cdr3_aa: CASSLLTVYGYTF

j_call: TRBJ2-1
v_call: TRBV29-1
clone_size: few
d_call: TRBD1
cdr3_nt: TGCAGCGCGGGACAGCAACAATACAATGAGCAGTTCTTC
cdr3_aa: CSAGQQQYNEQFF

j_call: TRBJ2-6
v_call: TRBV5-1
clone_size: many
d_call: NA
cdr3_nt: TGCGCCAGCAGCTTGGGGGATGGACACCCCGGGGCCAACGTCCTGACTTTC
cdr3_aa: CASSLGDGHPGANVLTF

j_call: TRBJ2-2
v_call: TRBV5-6
clone_size: NA
d_call: NA
cdr3_nt: TGTGCCAGCAGCTTCGATCCAGGGTTCGGCGGGGAGCTGTTTTTT
cdr3_aa: CASSFDPGFGGELFF

j_call: TRBJ1-6
v_call: TRBV20-1
clone_size: NA
d_call: NA
cdr3_nt: TGCAGTGCCAGAGGGGTCGGCGGGGATTCACCCCTCCACTTT
cdr3_aa: CSARGVGGDSPLHF

j_call: TRBJ1-5
v_call: TRBV30
clone_size: NA
d_call: NA
cdr3_nt: TGTGCCTGGAGTGTAAGGGTAAACCAGCCCCAGCATTTT
cdr3_aa: CAWSVRVNQPQHF

j_call: TRBJ2-3
v_call: TRBV9
clone_size: few
d_call: NA
cdr3_nt: TGTGCCAGCAGCGTCCCTTCGGGTAGCACAGATACGCAGTATTTT
cdr3_aa: CASSVPSGSTDTQYF

j_call: TRBJ1-6
v_call: TRBV5-1
clone_size: NA
d_call: NA
cdr3_nt: TGCGCCAGCAGCTTGGCCACTGTGAATTCACCCCTCCACTTT
cdr3_aa: CASSLATVNSPLHF